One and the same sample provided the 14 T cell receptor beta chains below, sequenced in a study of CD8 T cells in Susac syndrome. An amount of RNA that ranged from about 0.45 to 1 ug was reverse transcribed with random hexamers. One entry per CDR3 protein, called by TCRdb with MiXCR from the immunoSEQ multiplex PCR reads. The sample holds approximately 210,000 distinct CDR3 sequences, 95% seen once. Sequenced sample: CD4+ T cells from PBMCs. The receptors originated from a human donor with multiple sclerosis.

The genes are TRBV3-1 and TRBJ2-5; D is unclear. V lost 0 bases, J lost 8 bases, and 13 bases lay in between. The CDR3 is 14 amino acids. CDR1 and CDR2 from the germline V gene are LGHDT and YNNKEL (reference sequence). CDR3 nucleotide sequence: TGTGCCAGCAGCCAAGACGTGGGATCGGCAACCCAGTACTTC. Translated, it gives CASSQDVGSATQYF.

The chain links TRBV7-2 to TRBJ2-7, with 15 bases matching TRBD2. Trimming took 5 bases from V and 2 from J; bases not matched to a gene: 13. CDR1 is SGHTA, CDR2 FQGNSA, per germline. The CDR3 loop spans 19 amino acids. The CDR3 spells CASSTRGLAGGPAAYEQYF. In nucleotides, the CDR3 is TGTGCCAGCAGCACCCGAGGACTAGCGGGAGGGCCGGCTGCCTACGAGCAGTACTTC.

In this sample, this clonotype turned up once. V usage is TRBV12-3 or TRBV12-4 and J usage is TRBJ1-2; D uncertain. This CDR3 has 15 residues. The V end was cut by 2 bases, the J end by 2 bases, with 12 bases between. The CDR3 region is CASSLRAAMNYGYTF. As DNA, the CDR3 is TGTGCCAGCAGTTTAAGAGCCGCAATGAACTATGGCTACACCTTC.

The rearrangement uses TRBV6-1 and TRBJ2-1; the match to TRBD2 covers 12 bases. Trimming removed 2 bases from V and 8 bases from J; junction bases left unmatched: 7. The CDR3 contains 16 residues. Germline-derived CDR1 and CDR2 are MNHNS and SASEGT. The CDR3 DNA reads TGTGCCAGCAGTGAATTGACTAGCGGGAGTCTCGATGAGCAGTTCTTC. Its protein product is CASSELTSGSLDEQFF.

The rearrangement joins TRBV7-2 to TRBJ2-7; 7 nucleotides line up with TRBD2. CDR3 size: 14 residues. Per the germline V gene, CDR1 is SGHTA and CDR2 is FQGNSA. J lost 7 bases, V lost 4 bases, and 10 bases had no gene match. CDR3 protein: CASSSRGGSNEQYF. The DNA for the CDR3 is TGTGCCAGCAGCTCCCGGGGAGGGTCAAATGAGCAGTACTTC.

CDR3 region: CASSTPGQGPDTQYF. CDR3 DNA: TGTGCCAGCAGCACCCCGGGACAGGGGCCAGATACGCAGTATTTT. This chain connects TRBV7-6 to TRBJ2-3; 10 bases agree with TRBD1. Germline V gives CDR1 SGHVS, CDR2 FNYEAQ. V gave up 5 bases and J gave up 4 bases; unmatched junction bases: 6. CDR3 length equals 15 residues.

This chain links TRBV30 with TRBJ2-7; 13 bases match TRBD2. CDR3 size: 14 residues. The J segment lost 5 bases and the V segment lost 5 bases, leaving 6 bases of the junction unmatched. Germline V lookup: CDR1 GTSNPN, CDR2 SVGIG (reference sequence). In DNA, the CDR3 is TGTGCCTGGCGGACTAGCGGGAGCTTAGACGAGCAGTACTTC. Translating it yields CAWRTSGSLDEQYF.

CDR3 residues: CSGHQGDTQYF. The DNA for the CDR3 is TGCAGCGGGCACCAGGGGGATACGCAGTATTTT. This chain joins TRBV29-1 and TRBJ2-3; possibly TRBD1 for D (6 bases). V was pared by 7 bases and J by 6 bases, with 11 bases between. This CDR3 contains 11 residues. The germline V gene encodes CDR1 SQVTM and CDR2 ANQGSEA.

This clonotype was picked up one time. The CDR3 DNA is TGTGCCAGCAGTGTCGCCGGGACAGCTATATACGAGCAGTACTTC. Residues: CASSVAGTAIYEQYF. The gene calls are TRBV6-1 and TRBJ2-7; 7 bases match TRBD1. CDR1 is MNHNS and CDR2 is SASEGT in the germline V gene. CDR3 size: 15 residues. V shed 4 bases, J shed 4 bases, and the junction held 10 bases outside the gene matches.

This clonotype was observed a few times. In DNA, the CDR3 is TGTGCCAGCAGGGGCTATGGCTACACCTTC. This encodes CASRGYGYTF. The chain recombines TRBV7-9 with TRBJ1-2; no clear D gene. Germline assignment: CDR1 SEHNR and CDR2 FQNEAQ (reference sequence). The CDR3 has 10 residues. Trimming stripped 6 bases from V and 4 bases from J, with 3 bases between.

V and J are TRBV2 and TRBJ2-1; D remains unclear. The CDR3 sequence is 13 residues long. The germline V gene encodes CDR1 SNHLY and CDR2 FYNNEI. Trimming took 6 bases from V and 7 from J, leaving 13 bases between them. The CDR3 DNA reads TGTGCCAGCAGCGCCAGACCTGATAATGAGCAGTTCTTC. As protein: CASSARPDNEQFF.

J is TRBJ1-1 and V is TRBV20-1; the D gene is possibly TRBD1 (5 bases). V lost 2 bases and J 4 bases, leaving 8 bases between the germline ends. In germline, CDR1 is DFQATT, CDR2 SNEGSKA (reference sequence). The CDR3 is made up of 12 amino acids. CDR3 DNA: TGCAGTGCTAGATACAGGAGCACTGAAGCTTTCTTT. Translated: CSARYRSTEAFF.

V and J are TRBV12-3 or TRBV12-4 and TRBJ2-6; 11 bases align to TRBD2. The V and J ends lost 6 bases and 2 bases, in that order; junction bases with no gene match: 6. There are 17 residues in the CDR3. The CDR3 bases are TGTGCCAGCAGAACCTGGACTAGCGGGCCTGGGGCCAACGTCCTGACTTTC. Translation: CASRTWTSGPGANVLTF.

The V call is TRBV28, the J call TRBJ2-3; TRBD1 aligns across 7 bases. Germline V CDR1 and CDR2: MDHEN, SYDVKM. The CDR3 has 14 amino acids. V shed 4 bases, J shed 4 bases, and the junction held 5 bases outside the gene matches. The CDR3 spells CASSSTGISDTQYF. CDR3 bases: TGTGCCAGCAGTTCGACAGGGATCTCAGATACGCAGTATTTT.